Described below is a single T cell receptor beta chain sequence and its context. The antigen remains undetermined. cDNA encoding TCR beta was synthesized via 5'RACE template switching incorporating UMIs. TCRdb reprocessed the 5' RACE reads and reports one entry per CDR3 protein, with no DNA. This repertoire includes fewer than 40,000 distinct CDR3 sequences. The CDR3 is 16 amino acids. CDR1 is SGHTA and CDR2 is FQGTGA in the germline V gene. These data come from a study of T cells expressing NK-cell markers. For the study at large: Repertoires of TCR beta were obtained from T cells sorted as CD3+CD56+NKG2C+, CD3+CD56+NKG2C- and CD3+CD56-NKG2C+.

Study-level findings and limits: Dominant NKG2C+ clonotypes accounted for about 1.0-8% of CD8+ T cells in roughly 6 donors. The same clonotypes also predominated in the CD3+CD56-NKG2C+ fraction of a few donors.

This sequence was found in a woman aged 18 to 75 in good health. V usage is TRBV7-3 and J usage is TRBJ1-6; the D call from TCRdb, TRBD1, cannot be confirmed without DNA. Sequences were obtained from blood T cells: a sorted CD56 or NKG2C T cell subset, CD4+ or CD8+ T cells, or bulk PBMC T cells (not recorded which). This CDR3 is CASSARDRIYNSPLHF. The variable domain in full, with the rest retrieved from reference TRBV7-3 and TRBJ1-6, is GAGVSQTPSNKVTEKGKYVELRCDPISGHTALYWYRQSLGQGPEFLIYFQGTGAADDSGLPNDRFFAVRPEGSVSTLKIQRTERGDSAVYLCASSARDRIYNSPLHFGNGTRLTVT.